This T cell receptor (beta chain) derives from a study of CD8+ T cells in alopecia areata. As for the study in general: The study gave treated patients oral tofacitinib at 5 to 10 mg twice daily. Study-wide findings and caveats: Normal scalp had lower clonality than lesional scalp, with alopecia totalis/universalis lesions showing this most strongly.

cDNA prepared by RNA extraction and subsequent reverse transcription served as the template for sequencing. Generated by immunoSEQ multiplex PCR, the TCRdb table keeps only in-frame clones and is missing some. The sample holds approximately 61,000 clones, around 96% seen once. V lost 1 base to trimming and J lost 11 bases, with 14 bases between them. CDR1 is LGHNA, CDR2 YSLEER, per germline. There are 13 residues in the CDR3. A word on this clone: What it binds is unknown.

The chain links TRBV4-3 to TRBJ2-5; D gene unclear. The input for sequencing was CD8+ T cells sorted from blood, taken at week 0. This sequence was found in a human donor with alopecia areata. In DNA form, the CDR3 reads TGCGCCAGCAGCCAAGGCTATCCGGAAGAGCAGTACTTC. The encoded protein is CASSQGYPEEQYF.